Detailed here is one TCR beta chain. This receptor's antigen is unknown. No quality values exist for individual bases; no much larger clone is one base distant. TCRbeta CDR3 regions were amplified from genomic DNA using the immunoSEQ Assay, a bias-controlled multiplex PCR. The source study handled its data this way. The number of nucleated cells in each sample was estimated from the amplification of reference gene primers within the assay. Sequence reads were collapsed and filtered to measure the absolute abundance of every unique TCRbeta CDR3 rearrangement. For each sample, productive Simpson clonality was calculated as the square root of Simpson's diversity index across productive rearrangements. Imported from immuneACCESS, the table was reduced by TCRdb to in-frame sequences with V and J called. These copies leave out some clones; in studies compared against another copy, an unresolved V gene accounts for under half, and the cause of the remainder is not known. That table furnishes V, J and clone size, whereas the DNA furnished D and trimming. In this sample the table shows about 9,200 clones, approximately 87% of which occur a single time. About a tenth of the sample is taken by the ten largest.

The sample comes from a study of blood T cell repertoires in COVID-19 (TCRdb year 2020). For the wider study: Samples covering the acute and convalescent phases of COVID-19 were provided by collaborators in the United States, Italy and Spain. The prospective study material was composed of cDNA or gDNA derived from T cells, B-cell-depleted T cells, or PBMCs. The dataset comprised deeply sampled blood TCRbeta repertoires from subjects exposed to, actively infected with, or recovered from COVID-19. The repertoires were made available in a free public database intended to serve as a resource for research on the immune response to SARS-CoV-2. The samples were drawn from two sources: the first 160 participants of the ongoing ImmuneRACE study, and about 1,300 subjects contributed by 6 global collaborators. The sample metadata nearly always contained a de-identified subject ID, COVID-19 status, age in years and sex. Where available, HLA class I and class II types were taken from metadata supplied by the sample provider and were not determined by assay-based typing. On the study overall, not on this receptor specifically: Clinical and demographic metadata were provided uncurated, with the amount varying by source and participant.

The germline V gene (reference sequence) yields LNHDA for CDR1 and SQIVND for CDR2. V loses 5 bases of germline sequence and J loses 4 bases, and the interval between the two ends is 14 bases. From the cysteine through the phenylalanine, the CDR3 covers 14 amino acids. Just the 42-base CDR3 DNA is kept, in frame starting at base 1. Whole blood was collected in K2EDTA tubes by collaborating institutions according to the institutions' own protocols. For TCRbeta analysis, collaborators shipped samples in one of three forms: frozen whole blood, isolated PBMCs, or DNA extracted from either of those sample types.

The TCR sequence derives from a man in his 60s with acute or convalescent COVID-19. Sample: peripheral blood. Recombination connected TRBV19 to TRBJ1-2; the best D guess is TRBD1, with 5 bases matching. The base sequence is TGTGCCAGTAGTTTCAGGGATTCCACCTATGGCTACACCTTC. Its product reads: CASSFRDSTYGYTF.